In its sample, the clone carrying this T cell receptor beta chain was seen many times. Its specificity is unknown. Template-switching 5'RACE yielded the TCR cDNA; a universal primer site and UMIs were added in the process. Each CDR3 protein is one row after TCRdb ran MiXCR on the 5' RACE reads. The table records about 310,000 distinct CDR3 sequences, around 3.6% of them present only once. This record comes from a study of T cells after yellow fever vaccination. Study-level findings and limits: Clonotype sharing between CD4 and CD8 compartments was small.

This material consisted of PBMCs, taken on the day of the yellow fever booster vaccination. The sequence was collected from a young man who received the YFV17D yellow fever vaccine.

CDR3 residues: CASSLTLTGMAGNTIYF. In DNA, the CDR3 is TGTGCCAGCAGCCTCACTCTTACAGGGATGGCTGGAAACACCATATATTTT. The genes are TRBV5-8 and TRBJ1-3; D is possibly TRBD1 (6 bases). This CDR3 region has 17 residues. Germline CDR1 and CDR2: SGHTS and YDEGEE. Trimming took off 4 bases at V and 2 bases at J, with 19 bases between the two ends.